The clone carrying this T cell receptor beta chain showed up many times. CDR3 regions were amplified by Arm-PCR using iRepertoire HTBI primers to build TCR beta libraries. TCRdb used MiXCR to reprocess the multiplex PCR reads, holding one entry per CDR3 protein. In the table there are under 300,000 distinct CDR3 sequences, roughly 18% of which are singletons. The data stem from a study of regulatory T cells in long-lasting Graves disease. V lost 2 bases to trimming and J lost 1 base; unmatched junction nucleotides: 6. The germline gives CDR1 MGHDK, CDR2 SYGVNS. This CDR3 spans 18 amino acids. Sample time point: newly diagnosed GD, antithyroid drugs for less than 3 months. RNA isolated from PBMCs was used to make the TCR library. The same specimen was also included in a second study, on T cells in Graves' hyperthyroidism and ophthalmopathy. From that paper: Over 18 months, lack of ophthalmopathy progression marked Graves' hyperthyroidism as stable. Diagnosis of hyperthyroidism was new in patients aged 18 to 65, and its duration was under 2 months. Ophthalmopathy and stable hyperthyroidism were told apart by a 13 V-J model.

The sequence was obtained from a woman aged 25 to 45 with Graves disease. The sequenced sample was peripheral blood mononuclear cells (PBMCs), obtained at new diagnosis, from a patient treated with antithyroid drugs. The rearrangement links TRBV25-1 to TRBJ2-6; 9 bases are a match to TRBD1. The CDR3 DNA reads as TGTGCCAGCAGTGAAAGGGACAGGGAGGGTTCTGGGGCCAACGTCCTGACTTTC. Translating it yields CASSERDREGSGANVLTF. The full variable domain, rest sourced from reference TRBV25-1 and TRBJ2-6, is EADIYQTPRYLVIGTGKKITLECSQTMGHDKMYWYQQDPGMELHLIHYSYGVNSTEKGDLSSESTVSRIRTEHFPLTLESARPSHTSQYLCASSERDREGSGANVLTFGAGSRLTVL.